The 8 T cell receptor beta chains given below trace back to one sample, sequenced in a study of cytomegalovirus exposure and HLA in healthy donors. PCR used 60 Vbeta primers and 13 Jbeta primers. TCRdb's table, derived via immunoSEQ multiplex PCR, lists solely in-frame clones and lacks some. This sample has 75,000 to 90,000 clones, with around 77% found just once. Specimen: PBMCs. The origin of the receptors is a man aged 45-60 years in good health and CMV-seronegative.

The chain couples TRBV4-1 to TRBJ1-4, with D perhaps matching TRBD1 (6 bases). The CDR3 is made up of 15 amino acids. Trimming cost V 2 bases and J 8 bases, with 15 bases left between them. The germline V gene has CDR1 MGHRA and CDR2 YSYEKL. The CDR3, as DNA: TGCGCCAGCAGCCAAATAAACAGGGTGGGCGAAAAACTGTTTTTT. Amino acid sequence: CASSQINRVGEKLFF.

The chain employs TRBV7-3 and TRBJ2-3, with D possibly TRBD1 on 6 matching bases. The germline V gene has CDR1 SGHTA and CDR2 FQGTGA. The V and J ends lost 3 bases and 14 bases respectively, with 15 bases between them. This CDR3 contains 12 residues. CDR3 in amino acids: CASSFETGPRYF. In DNA form, the CDR3 reads TGTGCCAGCAGCTTCGAGACAGGCCCAAGGTATTTT.

This chain joins TRBV5-1 and TRBJ2-5, with 9 bases that match TRBD1. TRBJ2-7 explains the end of the DNA better; the J call may be wrong. Looked up from germline, CDR1 is SGHRS and CDR2 is YFSETQ. This CDR3 is built from 14 residues. The CDR3, as DNA: TGCGCCAGCAGCTTGGGCCCGGGACAGGGCGAGCAGTACTTC. Translated: CASSLGPGQGEQYF.

The chain links TRBV7-9 to TRBJ1-4; maybe TRBD1 (5 bases). Germline V gene sequence: CDR1 SEHNR, CDR2 FQNEAQ (reference sequence). V was cut by 5 bases and J by 0 bases, with 10 bases left in between. The CDR3 loop spans 15 amino acids. The DNA for the CDR3 is TGTGCCAGCAGCGTAAGGGGTGCAACTAATGAAAAACTGTTTTTT. Translation gives CASSVRGATNEKLFF.

This chain joins TRBV6-5 and TRBJ1-2, with D hard to call. The CDR3 has 13 amino acids. V was clipped by 5 bases and J by 3 bases, with 10 bases between them. Germline V gives CDR1 MNHEY, CDR2 SVGAGI. The CDR3 coding sequence is TGTGCCAGCAGTGGGGAGAGTTACTATGGCTACACCTTC. Its protein is CASSGESYYGYTF.

V gene TRBV5-4 combines with J gene TRBJ2-5; 10 bases are a match to TRBD1. Germline assignment: CDR1 SGHNT and CDR2 YYREEE (reference sequence). The CDR3 spans 15 residues. Germline trimming cut 4 bases from V and 1 base from J; bases unmatched to any gene: 4. This chain's CDR3 is CASSADRGSQETQYF. For the CDR3, the DNA is TGTGCCAGCAGCGCGGACAGGGGGTCCCAAGAGACCCAGTACTTC.

V gene TRBV20-1 combines with J gene TRBJ2-5; D gene uncertain. This CDR3 region has 11 residues. Germline V gives CDR1 DFQATT, CDR2 SNEGSKA (reference sequence). V was trimmed by 6 bases and J by 4 bases, leaving 9 bases between them. CDR3 residues: CSAPTGETQYF. The CDR3 nucleotides read TGCAGTGCCCCCACGGGAGAGACCCAGTACTTC.

The chain carries TRBV5-8 and TRBJ1-5; 9 bases are a match to TRBD1. The ends lost 3 bases at V and 1 base at J; junction bases unmatched: 5. The CDR3 sequence is 16 residues long. In germline, CDR1 is SGHTS, CDR2 YDEGEE. The CDR3 DNA reads TGTGCCAGCAGCTCGGGACAGGGTTACAGCAATCAGCCCCAGCATTTT. Amino acid sequence: CASSSGQGYSNQPQHF.